One and the same sample provided the 21 T cell receptor beta chains below, sequenced in a study of CD8+CD57+ T cells in acquired aplastic anemia. The patients chosen for sequencing had shown expansion of CD8+CD57+ cells (detected by flow cytometry). Researchers used genomic DNA as the template to profile TCR beta VDJ and CDR3. Via MiXCR, TCRdb re-called the reads, giving one row per CDR3 protein. Of under 200,000 distinct CDR3 sequences in the sample, around 48% were seen once. Sequenced sample: sorted CD4+, CD8+, or CD8+CD57+ T cells (not recorded which) from PBMCs. The receptors originated from a human donor with aplastic anemia.

This clonotype was seen repeatedly, ten times or more. This chain joins TRBV9 and TRBJ1-5, with D possibly being TRBD1 (5 bases). From germline, CDR1 is SGDLS and CDR2 YYNGEE. CDR3 size: 14 residues. Trimming removed 0 bases at V and 3 bases at J, with 7 bases between. As DNA, the CDR3 is TGTGCCAGCAGCGTAGGACAGTCCAATCAGCCCCAGCATTTT. Amino acids: CASSVGQSNQPQHF. The full variable domain, its missing parts supplied by reference TRBV9 and TRBJ1-5, is DSGVTQTPKHLITATGQRVTLRCSPRSGDLSVYWYQQSLDQGLQFLIQYYNGEERAKGNILERFSAQQFPDLHSELNLSSLELGDSALYFCASSVGQSNQPQHFGDGTRLSIL.

The gene calls are TRBV13 and TRBJ2-1; weak D call: TRBD1 (5 bases). Germline V gene sequence: CDR1 PRHDT, CDR2 FYEKMQ (reference sequence). The CDR3 extends over 13 amino acids. The ends were cut back, 5 bases at V and 9 bases at J, with 14 bases in the middle. The CDR3 bases are TGTGCCAGCAGCCCAGACAGTGATCTTGAGCAGTTCTTC. Protein: CASSPDSDLEQFF.

Ten or more counts support this clonotype. The rearrangement links TRBV7-2 to TRBJ1-2; a weak D match, TRBD1 (6 bases). V was shortened by 5 bases and J by 1 base, with 11 bases between the two germline ends. Germline CDR1 SGHTA, CDR2 FQGNSA. The CDR3 consists of 14 residues. The CDR3 reads CASSIDRSNYGYTF. In DNA, the CDR3 is TGTGCCAGCAGCATTGACAGGAGTAACTATGGCTACACCTTC.

This clonotype came up many times. The genes are TRBV20-1 and TRBJ2-7, with 7 bases aligning to TRBD1. Germline-derived CDR1 and CDR2 are DFQATT and SNEGSKA (reference sequence). Unmatched junction bases numbered 4, after V lost 0 bases and J lost 2 bases. The CDR3 consists of 14 residues. CDR3 sequence (DNA): TGCAGTGCTAGAGAAGGGGACAGAACCTACGAGCAGTACTTC. It codes for CSAREGDRTYEQYF.

This clonotype came up many times. The chain couples TRBV28 to TRBJ1-6; TRBD1 might be the D (5 bases). V lost 4 bases, J lost 9 bases, and 16 bases lay in between. The length of the CDR3 is 15 residues. The germline CDR1 and CDR2 sequences are MDHEN and SYDVKM. CDR3 sequence: CASSWGMGVGSPLHF. The CDR3 coding sequence is TGTGCCAGCAGTTGGGGAATGGGGGTGGGTTCACCCCTCCACTTT.

On this clonotype: Being one base from a much bigger clone, this may be a read error. This chain joins TRBV11-3 and TRBJ1-1, with 9 bases fitting TRBD1. The CDR3 is 15 residues long. CDR1 and CDR2 (germline): SGHNT, YENEEA. The CDR3: CAGSLGTGLNTEAFF. DNA for the CDR3: TGTGCCGGCAGCTTAGGGACAGGGCTGAACACTGAAGCTTTCTTT. The full variable domain, completed using reference TRBV11-3 and TRBJ1-1, is EAGVVQSPRYKIIEKKQPVAFWCNPISGHNTLYWYLQNLGQGPELLIRYENEEAVDDSQLPKDRFSAERLKGVDSTLKIQPAELGDSAVYLCAGSLGTGLNTEAFFGQGTRLTVV.

This chain uses TRBV10-3 with TRBJ2-6; D ambiguous. V was cut by 9 bases and J by 0 bases, with 12 bases left in between. This CDR3 is 15 amino acids long. From germline, CDR1 is ENHRY and CDR2 SYGVKD. In DNA, the CDR3 is TGTGCCATGGCTTGGGGTGGCTCTGGGGCCAACGTCCTGACTTTC. This sequence encodes CAMAWGGSGANVLTF.

This chain connects TRBV10-2 to TRBJ1-6; unclear D gene. V lost 0 bases and J lost 10, with 13 bases in between. This CDR3 comprises 15 residues. Germline CDR1 is WSHSY and CDR2 is SAAADI. The CDR3 DNA follows: TGCGCCAGCAGTGAGTCGCGGCGGTCTGGGTCACCCCTCCACTTT. It is translated as CASSESRRSGSPLHF.

Details on this clonotype: This may be a read error: a much more frequent sequence differs by one nucleotide. The CDR3, as DNA: TGTGCCAGCAGCTTATTCGGGGGTGGCCAGATTAACTATGGCTACACCTTC. Its translation: CASSLFGGGQINYGYTF. The V and J genes are TRBV11-2 and TRBJ1-2; D perhaps matches TRBD1 (5 bases). Germline CDR1 is SGHAT and CDR2 is FQNNGV. V lost 2 bases and J 1 base, leaving 17 bases between the germline ends. The CDR3 consists of 17 residues.

The chain recombines TRBV25-1 with TRBJ2-3; no definite D call. The germline V and J ends were trimmed by 4 bases and 6 bases, with 8 bases remaining between them. This CDR3 has 12 residues. The germline V gene has CDR1 MGHDK and CDR2 SYGVNS. CDR3 loop: CASSGLFDTQYF. CDR3 coding DNA: TGTGCCAGCAGTGGGTTGTTCGATACGCAGTATTTT.

This clonotype was found once. The chain has TRBV11-2 and TRBJ1-5; D gene unclear. V shed 7 bases and J shed 3 bases, with 10 bases lying between them. The germline V gene encodes CDR1 SGHAT and CDR2 FQNNGV. CDR3 length equals 13 residues. The CDR3 DNA is TGTGCCAGCAAAAGCCAGGACAATCAGCCCCAGCATTTT. Amino acid sequence: CASKSQDNQPQHF.

This clonotype was recorded a few times. The rearrangement joins TRBV19 to TRBJ2-5, with D possibly matching TRBD1 (5 bases). The CDR3 spans 14 residues. With 8 bases removed from V and 4 bases from J, the gap between germline ends came to 17 bases. The V gene's germline CDR1 is LNHDA and CDR2 SQIVND (reference sequence). This CDR3 reads CASGDSLRGETQYF. In DNA, the CDR3 is TGTGCCAGTGGCGACTCATTAAGGGGAGAGACCCAGTACTTC.

This clonotype has a single count. The V call is TRBV9, the J call TRBJ1-2, with no clear D. CDR3 length equals 13 residues. Germline lookup yields CDR1 SGDLS and CDR2 YYNGEE. The V end lost 0 bases, the J end lost 8 bases, and 11 bases lay between the germline ends. The CDR3 DNA reads as TGTGCCAGCAGCGTAGTAGCGGGAGAAGGCTACACCTTC. Translating it yields CASSVVAGEGYTF.

V gene TRBV12-3 or TRBV12-4 combines with J gene TRBJ1-5, with D tentatively TRBD1 (6 bases). With 2 bases removed from V and 5 bases from J, the gap between germline ends came to 7 bases. This CDR3 region has 13 residues. CDR3 in DNA: TGTGCCAGCAGTTTAAGACAGGATCAGCCCCAGCATTTT. Its translation is CASSLRQDQPQHF.

This clonotype has a count of ten or more. This rearrangement joins TRBV7-6 to TRBJ1-1; possibly TRBD1 for D (5 bases). CDR3 length equals 15 residues. V lost 0 bases, J lost 3 bases, and 11 bases lay in between. The V gene's germline CDR1 is SGHVS and CDR2 FNYEAQ. This chain's CDR3 is CASSLATVGDTEAFF. CDR3 bases: TGTGCCAGCAGCTTAGCGACGGTAGGGGACACTGAAGCTTTCTTT.

This clonotype has a count of ten or more. V usage is TRBV12-3 or TRBV12-4 and J usage is TRBJ2-3; 8 nucleotides match TRBD2. The J segment lost 0 bases and the V segment lost 1 base, leaving 3 bases of the junction unmatched. The CDR3 is made up of 16 amino acids. The CDR3: CASSLGLAHSTDTQYF. For the CDR3, the DNA is TGTGCCAGCAGTTTAGGACTAGCGCACAGCACAGATACGCAGTATTTT.

For the CDR3, the DNA is TGTGCCAGCAGCCGAACAGGGGGCCATCAGCCCCAGCATTTT. Translation: CASSRTGGHQPQHF. The chain uses TRBV7-8 and TRBJ1-5, with 9 nucleotides matching TRBD1. CDR3 length equals 14 residues. J was trimmed by 5 bases and V by 5 bases; bases with no gene match: 4. CDR1 is SGHVS and CDR2 is FQNEAQ in the germline V gene.

This clonotype came up a few times. This chain joins TRBV2 and TRBJ1-1; weak D call: TRBD1 (5 bases). Trimming shortened V by 11 bases and J by 1 base, and 11 bases separated the two germline ends. Germline CDR1 is SNHLY and CDR2 is FYNNEI. The CDR3 runs 12 residues. CDR3 amino acids: CAAGRPNTEAFF. DNA for the CDR3: TGTGCCGCGGGACGGCCGAACACTGAAGCTTTCTTT.

The table lists this clonotype with a few counts. The chain combines TRBV10-3 with TRBJ2-1, with a tentative D call TRBD1 (5 bases). Per germline, CDR1 ENHRY and CDR2 SYGVKD. V lost 0 bases to trimming and J lost 9 bases, with 9 bases between them. The CDR3 contains 13 residues. Written as DNA, the CDR3 is TGTGCCATCAGTGAGTCCAGGGATACTGAGCAGTTCTTC. The encoded protein is CAISESRDTEQFF.

This chain uses TRBV18 with TRBJ2-5; D unresolved. The CDR3 contains 14 residues. Germline loops: CDR1 KGHSH, CDR2 LQKENI. Between the trimmed V and J ends, which lost 3 bases and 0 bases, there was a span of 8 bases. The DNA of the CDR3 is TGTGCCAGCTCACCTCCGGCAGACCAAGAGACCCAGTACTTC. Protein sequence: CASSPPADQETQYF.

In this sample, this clonotype turned up many times. CDR3 sequence: CASSYTGTGAYEQYF. The DNA for the CDR3 is TGCGCCAGCAGCTACACCGGGACAGGGGCCTACGAGCAGTACTTC. V is TRBV5-1 and J is TRBJ2-7, with 10 bases fitting TRBD1. V was pared by 3 bases and J by 2 bases, with 5 bases of the junction left unmatched. Germline V CDR1 and CDR2: SGHRS, YFSETQ. The CDR3 has 15 amino acids. Complete variable domain (other parts from reference TRBV5-1 and TRBJ2-7): KAGVTQTPRYLIKTRGQQVTLSCSPISGHRSVSWYQQTPGQGLQFLFEYFSETQRNKGNFPGRFSGRQFSNSRSEMNVSTLELGDSALYLCASSYTGTGAYEQYFGPGTRLTVT.